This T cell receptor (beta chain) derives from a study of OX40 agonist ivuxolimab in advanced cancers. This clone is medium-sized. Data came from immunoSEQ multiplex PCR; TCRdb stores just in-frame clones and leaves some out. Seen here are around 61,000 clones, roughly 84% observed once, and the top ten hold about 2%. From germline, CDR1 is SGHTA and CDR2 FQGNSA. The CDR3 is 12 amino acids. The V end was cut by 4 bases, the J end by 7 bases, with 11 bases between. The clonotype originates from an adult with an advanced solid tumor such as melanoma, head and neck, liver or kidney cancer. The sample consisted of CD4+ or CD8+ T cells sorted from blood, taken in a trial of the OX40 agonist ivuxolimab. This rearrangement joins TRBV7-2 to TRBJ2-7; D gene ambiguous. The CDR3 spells CASSSPVGEQYF. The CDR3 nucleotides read TGTGCCAGCAGCTCCCCCGTGGGGGAGCAGTACTTC.